This TCR beta chain was documented in a study of cytomegalovirus exposure and HLA in healthy donors. This clone was counted a single time. A junction end diverges from the germline sequence, so it may reflect a read error. Amplification used 60 Vbeta primers and 13 Jbeta primers. The assay was immunoSEQ multiplex PCR, and TCRdb's table has in-frame clones only and misses some. The top ten clones hold roughly 2.5% of a sample with around 99,000 clones, roughly 82% of them seen once. The CDR3 sequence is 15 residues long. The V gene's germline CDR1 is SEHNR and CDR2 FQNEAQ (reference sequence). The chain uses TRBV7-9 and TRBJ1-3, with D possibly matching TRBD1 (6 bases). The sequence came from a man between 25 and 39 years old in good health and CMV-seropositive. The specimen was PBMCs. Here the CDR3 reads CSSSWGRGTGNTIYF. The CDR3 nucleotides are TGTTCCAGCAGCTGGGGTAGGGGGACTGGAAACACCATATATTTT. Full variable domain (remainder filled in from reference TRBV7-9 and TRBJ1-3): DTGVSQNPRHKITKRGQNVTFRCDPISEHNRLYWYRQTLGQGPEFLTYFQNEAQLEKSRLLSDRFSAERPKGSFSTLEIQRTEQGDSAMYLCSSSWGRGTGNTIYFGEGSWLTVV.